This section outlines one T cell receptor (beta chain) sequence together with its context. This sample stems from a study of blood T cell repertoires in COVID-19. Clones were read by immunoSEQ multiplex PCR, and TCRdb kept only the in-frame ones, dropping some. The data contain roughly 150,000 clones, around four fifths of them singletons. This TCR was sampled from an elderly woman with COVID-19, enrolled during active disease. The sequencing sample was made of peripheral blood.

CDR3 loop: CASRGGAYNSPLHF. DNA for the CDR3: TGTGCCAGCAGGGGGGGTGCCTATAATTCACCCCTCCACTTT. The J gene is TRBJ1-6, the V gene TRBV7-2; weak D call: TRBD1 (5 bases). The V gene lost 6 bases and the J gene lost 2 bases, with 8 bases spanning the gap. The CDR3 runs 14 residues. Germline V gene lookup returns CDR1 SGHTA and CDR2 FQGNSA.